This T cell receptor beta chain is drawn from a study of tumor-infiltrating lymphocytes in primary liver carcinoma. Study results and caveats: Among the pair types, tumor region pairs showed more overlap than tumor-adjacent and tumor-blood pairs.

Investigators took RNA and DNA out together from 20-30 mg of unsorted bulk tissue. By surgical resection, the patients were treated for their primary liver carcinoma. The template, about 500 ng total RNA, yielded TCR beta cDNA made with a constant-region primer. Library construction for TCR beta comprised three nested multiplex PCR rounds performed with slightly modified ARM-PCR. The first two PCR rounds, nine to ten cycles each, used TRBV1-TRBV30 forward primers and a C-beta reverse primer. Using its own MiXCR run on the multiplex PCR reads, TCRdb lists one record per CDR3 protein. The table has under 150,000 distinct CDR3 sequences, nearly 70% seen once; the top ten hold over 7.5%. With respect to this clonotype: Its antigen is not known.

With 4 bases clipped from V and 0 bases from J, the junction kept 12 bases outside the gene matches. The CDR3 runs 18 residues. Germline CDR1 and CDR2: MDHEN and SYDVKM. The chain links TRBV28 to TRBJ2-7; 10 nucleotides agree with TRBD1. The origin of this receptor is a woman in her fifties or sixties with primary liver carcinoma and hepatitis B virus infection. The specimen sequenced was tumor-adjacent normal liver tissue. CDR3 nucleotides: TGTGCCAGCAGTTCAATATTGGGACAGGGGACCTTCTCCTACGAGCAGTACTTC. This codes for CASSSILGQGTFSYEQYF.